This T cell receptor beta chain is drawn from a study of response to subunit inactivated influenza vaccine. Germline V gene sequence: CDR1 SGHKS, CDR2 YYEKEE (reference sequence). CDR3 length: 15 amino acids. The ends lost 4 bases at V and 5 bases at J; junction bases unmatched: 9. TCRdb analysed the RT-PCR reads with MiXCR anew, one entry per CDR3 protein. In the table there are 150,000 to 200,000 distinct CDR3 sequences, approximately 12% of which are singletons. This clonotype has just a few counts. These data were also filed under a second study, of T cells expressing NK-cell markers. That study reports: UMIs were included in TCR beta cDNA generated by 5'RACE template switching. These same clonotypes (in four donors) also led the CD3+CD56-NKG2C+ fraction.

Sequences were derived from CD8+ T cells sorted from PBMCs, sampled roughly 12 days after vaccination. The V and J genes are TRBV5-5 and TRBJ2-5, with TRBD2 matching 9 bases. This TCR was recovered from a man in his fifties or sixties who received an inactivated influenza vaccine. The DNA for the CDR3 is TGTGCCAGCAGCGCAGGGACTAGCTATCGGGAGACCCAGTACTTC. Protein sequence: CASSAGTSYRETQYF.